This entry concerns a single T cell receptor beta chain. Its antigen is still unknown. This entry belongs to a study of CD8+CD57+ T cells in acquired aplastic anemia. Study overall: Sorted CD4+ and CD8+ cells gave an average of about 3.4 ug of DNA. An average of roughly 10 million reads for CD4+ cells was obtained from healthy donors. Study outcomes and limitations: Around 30 sequences, all CD8+ CDR3, were shared between patients and controls. CD8+ Simpson's diversity in patients was not significantly different from that in controls.

Profiling of TCR beta VDJ combinations and CDR3 sequences used genomic DNA as template. TCRdb analysed the reads with MiXCR anew, one entry per CDR3 protein. The sample includes hundreds of thousands of distinct CDR3 sequences, 55% to 75% of them seen just once. CDR1 is SGHNT and CDR2 is YENEEA in the germline V gene. The CDR3 spans 13 residues. V lost 5 bases and J 9 bases, leaving 11 bases between the germline ends. The chain joins TRBV11-3 to TRBJ1-6; unclear D gene. Sequenced: sorted CD4+, CD8+, or CD8+CD57+ T cells (not recorded which) from PBMCs. The clonotype comes from a human donor in good health, serving as a control. DNA for the CDR3: TGTGCCAGCAGCGGTCTTAGACGTTCACCCCTCCACTTT. Translating it yields CASSGLRRSPLHF.